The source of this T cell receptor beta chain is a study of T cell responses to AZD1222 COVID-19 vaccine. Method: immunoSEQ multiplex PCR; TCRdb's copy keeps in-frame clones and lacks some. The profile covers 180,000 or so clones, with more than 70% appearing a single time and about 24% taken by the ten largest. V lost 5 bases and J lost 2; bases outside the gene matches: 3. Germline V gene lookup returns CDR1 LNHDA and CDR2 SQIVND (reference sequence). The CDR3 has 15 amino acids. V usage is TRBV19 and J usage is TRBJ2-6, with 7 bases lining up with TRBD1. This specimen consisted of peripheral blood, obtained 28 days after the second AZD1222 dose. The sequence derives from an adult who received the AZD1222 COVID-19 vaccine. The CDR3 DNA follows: TGTGCCAGTAGTGCCACAGGGGCTGGGGCCAACGTCCTGACTTTC. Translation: CASSATGAGANVLTF.